This T cell receptor (beta chain) was sequenced during a study of blood T cell repertoires in COVID-19. Study overall: The United States, Italy and Spain were the sources of the acute and convalescent COVID-19 samples. Nucleic acid was either cDNA or gDNA, and it came from T cells, B-cell-depleted T cells, or PBMCs.

TCRdb's table, derived via immunoSEQ multiplex PCR, lists solely in-frame clones and lacks some. The sample has 50,000 or so clones; about nine tenths are singletons. The germline V gene encodes CDR1 SNHLY and CDR2 FYNNEI. The CDR3 spans 15 residues. J was trimmed by 5 bases and V by 5 bases; bases with no gene match: 10. Material: peripheral blood. The clonotype originates from a man between 65 and 85 years old with acute or convalescent COVID-19. The chain recombines TRBV2 with TRBJ2-5; 8 bases are a match to TRBD1. The DNA of the CDR3 is TGTGCCAGCAGTCCTCAGGGGGCGATGGGGGAGACCCAGTACTTC. Translating it yields CASSPQGAMGETQYF.